The clone carrying this T cell receptor beta chain showed up many times. The antigen remains unidentified. The record originates from a study of post-analysis software for immune sequencing data. Overall study results and limits: When patients were compared with controls, about five TRBV segments were more frequent, TRBV5-6, TRBV5-1 and TRBV20-1 among them. Samples from one preparation batch, clustered by F measure, grouped strongly together. The normalized Chao1 diversity of multiple sclerosis patients was significantly lower than that of controls.

The germline V and J ends were trimmed by 0 bases and 5 bases, with 14 bases remaining between them. This CDR3 is built from 15 residues. Germline CDR1 is SGHRS and CDR2 is YFSETQ. The TCR beta cDNA libraries carried unique molecular identifiers. The yield from roughly 1 to 10 million T cells was around 500,000 cDNA molecules in total. Via MiXCR, TCRdb re-called the PCR reads, giving one row per CDR3 protein. This sample carries about 190,000 distinct CDR3 sequences, around 29% of them seen once, and the ten largest clones take around 3.7%. The chain uses TRBV5-1 and TRBJ2-5, with D tentatively TRBD2 (5 bases). Sequenced input: blood. This TCR was sampled from a girl aged 2 to 17 with multiple sclerosis. The CDR3 DNA follows: TGCGCCAGCAGCTTGGCTGGGAGTCATGGGGAGACCCAGTACTTC. This sequence encodes CASSLAGSHGETQYF.